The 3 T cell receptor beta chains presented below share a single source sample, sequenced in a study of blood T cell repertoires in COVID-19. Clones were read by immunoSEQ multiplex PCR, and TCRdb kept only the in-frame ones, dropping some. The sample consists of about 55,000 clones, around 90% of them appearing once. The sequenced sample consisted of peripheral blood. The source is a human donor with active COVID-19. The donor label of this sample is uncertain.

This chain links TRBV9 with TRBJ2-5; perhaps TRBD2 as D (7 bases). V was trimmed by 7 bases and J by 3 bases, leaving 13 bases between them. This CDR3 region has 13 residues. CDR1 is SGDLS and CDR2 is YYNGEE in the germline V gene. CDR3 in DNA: TGTGCCAGCGCAATAGGGGGGGAAGAGACCCAGTACTTC. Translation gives CASAIGGEETQYF.

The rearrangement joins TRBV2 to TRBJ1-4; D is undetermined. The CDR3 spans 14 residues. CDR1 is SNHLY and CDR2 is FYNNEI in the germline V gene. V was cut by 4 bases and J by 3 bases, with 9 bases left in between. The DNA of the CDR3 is TGTGCCAGCAGTGTGCTAGGTCCTAATGAAAAACTGTTTTTT. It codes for CASSVLGPNEKLFF.

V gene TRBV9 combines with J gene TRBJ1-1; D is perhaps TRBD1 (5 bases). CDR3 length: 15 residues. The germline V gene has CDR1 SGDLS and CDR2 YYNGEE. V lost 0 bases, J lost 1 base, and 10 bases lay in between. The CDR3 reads CASSVEGARNTEAFF. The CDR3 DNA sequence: TGTGCCAGCAGCGTAGAAGGGGCCAGGAACACTGAAGCTTTCTTT.